This passage covers 8 T cell receptor beta chains from one sample sequenced in a study of T cell changes during pregnancy in multiple sclerosis. Clones were sequenced by immunoSEQ multiplex PCR, and TCRdb holds only the in-frame ones, with some missing. The data hold about 32,000 clones, with approximately 90% observed a single time. The sample in question was CD8+ T cells from peripheral blood mononuclear cells, obtained in the first trimester of pregnancy. The source of these receptors is a female donor with multiple sclerosis, enrolled in a pregnancy study.

This chain links TRBV4-1 with TRBJ2-7; 8 positions agree with TRBD2. Losses at the gene ends were 0 bases for V and 3 bases for J; bases not matched to a gene: 7. From germline, CDR1 is MGHRA and CDR2 YSYEKL. The CDR3 runs to 16 residues. The CDR3 reads CASSQDSRGLVYEQYF. The CDR3 nucleotides are TGCGCCAGCAGCCAAGATTCACGGGGACTAGTCTACGAGCAGTACTTC.

This clone was seen a single time. The chain employs TRBV7-9 and TRBJ2-1; D not resolved. From germline, CDR1 is SEHNR and CDR2 FQNEAQ (reference sequence). The V end lost 1 base, the J end lost 10 bases, and 8 bases lay between the germline ends. The CDR3 length is 12 residues. The CDR3: CASSLGSAEQFF. Written as DNA, the CDR3 is TGTGCCAGCAGCTTAGGCTCAGCGGAGCAGTTCTTC. Supplemented by reference TRBV7-9 and TRBJ2-1, the full variable domain reads DTGVSQNPRHKITKRGQNVTFRCDPISEHNRLYWYRQTLGQGPEFLTYFQNEAQLEKSRLLSDRFSAERPKGSFSTLEIQRTEQGDSAMYLCASSLGSAEQFFGPGTRLTVL.

The V gene is TRBV14, the J gene TRBJ2-1, with 8 bases aligning to TRBD2. The CDR3 spans 16 residues. V was clipped by 0 bases and J by 9 bases; unmatched bases: 10. The V gene's germline CDR1 is SGHDN and CDR2 FVKESK. CDR3 sequence: CASSQEWLAGEGEQFF. The CDR3 bases are TGTGCCAGCAGCCAAGAATGGCTAGCGGGTGAAGGTGAGCAGTTCTTC. Combining the CDR3 with reference TRBV14 and TRBJ2-1 gives the whole variable domain EAGVTQFPSHSVIEKGQTVTLRCDPISGHDNLYWYRRVMGKEIKFLLHFVKESKQDESGMPNNRFLAERTGGTYSTLKVQPAELEDSGVYFCASSQEWLAGEGEQFFGPGTRLTVL.

This chain links TRBV4-3 with TRBJ2-7; D is undetermined. This CDR3 region has 15 residues. Germline CDR1 is LGHNA and CDR2 is YSLEER. V was clipped by 0 bases and J by 1 base, with 10 bases between them. DNA of the CDR3: TGCGCCAGCAGCCAAGACCCAGGCTCTTCCTACGAGCAGTACTTC. Its translation: CASSQDPGSSYEQYF.

This chain connects TRBV5-1 to TRBJ1-5; 7 bases line up with TRBD1. Germline CDR1 reads SGHRS; CDR2 reads YFSETQ. Germline trimming cut 2 bases from V and 4 bases from J; bases unmatched to any gene: 9. CDR3 length equals 16 residues. CDR3 region: CASSLTHRGGNQPQHF. The DNA for the CDR3 is TGCGCCAGCAGCTTAACTCACAGGGGAGGTAATCAGCCCCAGCATTTT.

This CDR3 reads CASTAGEGSTDTQYF. The CDR3 DNA reads as TGTGCCAGCACGGCGGGAGAAGGCAGCACAGATACGCAGTATTTT. J is TRBJ2-3 and V is TRBV7-9; 7 bases are shared with TRBD2. Germline V lookup: CDR1 SEHNR, CDR2 FQNEAQ (reference sequence). V was clipped by 7 bases and J by 0 bases; unmatched bases: 7. This CDR3 spans 15 amino acids.

This rearrangement joins TRBV28 to TRBJ1-5; 7 nucleotides match TRBD1. From germline, CDR1 is MDHEN and CDR2 SYDVKM. J lost 5 bases, V lost 5 bases, and 12 bases had no gene match. The CDR3 runs to 16 residues. The CDR3 region is CASSPIETGRDQPQHF. Written as DNA, the CDR3 is TGTGCCAGCAGTCCCATAGAGACAGGGCGCGATCAGCCCCAGCATTTT. The full variable domain, in which reference TRBV28 and TRBJ1-5 provide the parts outside the CDR3, is DVKVTQSSRYLVKRTGEKVFLECVQDMDHENMFWYRQDPGLGLRLIYFSYDVKMKEKGDIPEGYSVSREKKERFSLILESASTNQTSMYLCASSPIETGRDQPQHFGDGTRLSIL.

This chain links TRBV4-3 with TRBJ2-1; the D is unclear. The CDR3 runs to 12 residues. V lost 0 bases and J 9 bases, leaving 6 bases between the germline ends. Germline V gene data show CDR1 as LGHNA and CDR2 as YSLEER. The CDR3, as DNA: TGCGCCAGCAGCCAAGAGAGTGGTGAGCAGTTCTTC. This codes for CASSQESGEQFF.